This TCR beta chain was identified in a study of blood T cell repertoires in COVID-19. The CDR3 contains 15 residues. Trimming took 5 bases from V and 6 from J; bases not matched to a gene: 10. Germline V lookup: CDR1 MNHEY, CDR2 SVGAGI. Ages ranged from about 18 to 90 years, with residence in about 24 US areas. The assay was immunoSEQ multiplex PCR, and TCRdb's table has in-frame clones only and misses some. The profile covers 250,000 to 350,000 clones, with 88% appearing a single time and 3% taken by the ten largest. The source of this sequence is a woman aged 45-59 years who had recovered from COVID-19. The chain uses TRBV6-5 and TRBJ1-5, with 7 bases lining up with TRBD1. The sample comprised PBMCs or T cells enriched from blood (not recorded which). The CDR3 protein is CASSLTGRGGQPQHF. As DNA, the CDR3 is TGTGCCAGCAGTCTGACAGGGAGAGGTGGTCAGCCCCAGCATTTT.